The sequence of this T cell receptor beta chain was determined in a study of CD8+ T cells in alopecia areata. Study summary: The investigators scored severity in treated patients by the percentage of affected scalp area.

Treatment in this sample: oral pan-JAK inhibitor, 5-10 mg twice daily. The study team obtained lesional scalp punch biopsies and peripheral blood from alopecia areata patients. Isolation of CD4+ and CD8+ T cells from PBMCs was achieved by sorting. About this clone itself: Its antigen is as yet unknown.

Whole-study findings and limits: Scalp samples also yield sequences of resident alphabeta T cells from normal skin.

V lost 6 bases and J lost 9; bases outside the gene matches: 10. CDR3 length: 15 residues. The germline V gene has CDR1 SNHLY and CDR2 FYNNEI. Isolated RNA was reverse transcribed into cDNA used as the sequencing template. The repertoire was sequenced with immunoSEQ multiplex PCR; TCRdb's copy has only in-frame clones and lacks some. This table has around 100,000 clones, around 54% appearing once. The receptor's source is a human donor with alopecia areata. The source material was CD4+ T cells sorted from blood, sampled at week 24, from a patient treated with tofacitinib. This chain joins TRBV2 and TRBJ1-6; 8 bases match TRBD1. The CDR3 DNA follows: TGTGCCAGCAGAAACAAAGACAGGGGTGGTTCACCCCTCCACTTT. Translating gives CASRNKDRGGSPLHF.